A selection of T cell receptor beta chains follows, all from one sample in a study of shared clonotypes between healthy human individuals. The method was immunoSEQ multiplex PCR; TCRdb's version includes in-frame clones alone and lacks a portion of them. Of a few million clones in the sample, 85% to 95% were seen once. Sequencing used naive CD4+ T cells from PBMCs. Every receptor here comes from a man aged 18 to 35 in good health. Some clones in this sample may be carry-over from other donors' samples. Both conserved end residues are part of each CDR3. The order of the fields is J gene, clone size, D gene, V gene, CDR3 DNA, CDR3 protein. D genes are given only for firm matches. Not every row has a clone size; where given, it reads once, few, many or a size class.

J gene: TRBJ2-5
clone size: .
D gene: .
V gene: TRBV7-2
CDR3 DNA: TGTGCCAGCAGCCCGCGGGGAAGAGGGGAGACCCAGTACTTC
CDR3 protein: CASSPRGRGETQYF

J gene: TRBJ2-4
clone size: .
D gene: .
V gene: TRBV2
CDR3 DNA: TGTGCCAGCAGCCCTGGACGGTCCGAAAACATTCAGTACTTC
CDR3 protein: CASSPGRSENIQYF

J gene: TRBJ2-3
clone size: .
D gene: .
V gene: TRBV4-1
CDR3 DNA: TGCGCCAGCAGCTATCCTAGAACAGATACGCAGTATTTT
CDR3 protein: CASSYPRTDTQYF

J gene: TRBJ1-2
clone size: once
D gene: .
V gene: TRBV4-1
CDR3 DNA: TGCGCCAGCAGCCACCCCTTAACGGGTATCTACACCTTC
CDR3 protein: CASSHPLTGIYTF

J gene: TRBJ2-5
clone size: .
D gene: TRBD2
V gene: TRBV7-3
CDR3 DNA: TGTGCCAGCAGCCTTGGGACTAGTGGAGAGACCCAGTACTTC
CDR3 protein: CASSLGTSGETQYF

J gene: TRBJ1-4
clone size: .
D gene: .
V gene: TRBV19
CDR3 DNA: TGTGCCACCCGCGGAGGATTCGTGAGGAATGAAAAACTGTTTTTT
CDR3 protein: CATRGGFVRNEKLFF

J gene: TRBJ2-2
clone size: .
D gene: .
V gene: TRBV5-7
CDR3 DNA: TGTGCCAGCAGCGGAGGGGACAGAACCACCGGGGAGCTGTTTTTT
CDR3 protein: CASSGGDRTTGELFF

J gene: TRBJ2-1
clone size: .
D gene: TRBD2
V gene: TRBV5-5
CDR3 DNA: TGTGCCAGCAGCTTGGCGGCAAAAGCCGGACTAGCCGGGCAGTTCTTC
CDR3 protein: CASSLAAKAGLAGQFF

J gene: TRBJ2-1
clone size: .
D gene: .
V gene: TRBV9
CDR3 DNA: TGTGCCAGCAGCGTAGGCCCTGGGACCTACAATGAGCAGTTCTTC
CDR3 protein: CASSVGPGTYNEQFF

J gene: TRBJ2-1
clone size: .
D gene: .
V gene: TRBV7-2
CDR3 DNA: TGTGCCAGCAGCTTGCAGGTTCCTACTACTACGGGGCAGTTCTTC
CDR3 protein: CASSLQVPTTTGQFF

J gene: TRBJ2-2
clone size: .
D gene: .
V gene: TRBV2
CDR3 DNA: TGTGCCAGCAGAGGCAGGGATACCGGGGAGCTGTTTTTT
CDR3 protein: CASRGRDTGELFF

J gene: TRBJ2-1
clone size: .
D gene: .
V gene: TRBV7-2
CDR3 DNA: TGTGCCAGCAGCTTCAAAGGTTCCTACAATGAGCAGTTCTTC
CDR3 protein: CASSFKGSYNEQFF

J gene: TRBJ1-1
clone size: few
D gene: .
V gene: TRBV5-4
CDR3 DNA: TGTGCCAGCAGCCCCCCGGGGGAGATTGAAGCTTTCTTT
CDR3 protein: CASSPPGEIEAFF

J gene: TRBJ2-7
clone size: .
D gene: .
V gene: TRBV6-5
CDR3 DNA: TGTGCCAGCAGTTACGGTAGATACGAGCAGTACTTC
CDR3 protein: CASSYGRYEQYF

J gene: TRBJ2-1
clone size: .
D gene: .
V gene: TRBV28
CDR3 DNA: TGTGCCAGCAAATCTGGACTCCACTACAATGAGCAGTTCTTC
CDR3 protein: CASKSGLHYNEQFF

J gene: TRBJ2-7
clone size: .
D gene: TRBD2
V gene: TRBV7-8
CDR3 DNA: TGTGCCAGCAGCTTAGTGAGAGCGGGAGTAGGGAGTGGCTACGAGCAGTACTTC
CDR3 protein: CASSLVRAGVGSGYEQYF

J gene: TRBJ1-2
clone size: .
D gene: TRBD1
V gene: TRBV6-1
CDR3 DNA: TGTGCCAGCAGAAAACGACAGGGGATCTATGGCTACACCTTC
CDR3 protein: CASRKRQGIYGYTF

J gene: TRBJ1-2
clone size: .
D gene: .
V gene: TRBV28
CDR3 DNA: TGTGCCAGCACCATCACCCCCAGGGATCCCTCCGGCTACACCTTC
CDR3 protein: CASTITPRDPSGYTF

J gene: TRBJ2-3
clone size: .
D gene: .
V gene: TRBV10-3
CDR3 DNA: TGTGCCATCAGTGTAGAGACCTGGTACACAGATACGCAGTATTTT
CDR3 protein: CAISVETWYTDTQYF

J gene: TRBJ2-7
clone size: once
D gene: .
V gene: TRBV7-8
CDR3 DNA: TGTGCCAGCAGCTTTAGGACGGCCTCCTACGAGCAGTACTTC
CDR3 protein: CASSFRTASYEQYF

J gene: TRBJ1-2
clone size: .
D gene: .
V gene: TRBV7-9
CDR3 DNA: TGTGCCAGCAGCTTGACACAGGGTTGGTATGGCTACACCTTC
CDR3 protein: CASSLTQGWYGYTF

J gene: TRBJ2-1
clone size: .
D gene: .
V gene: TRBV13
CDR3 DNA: TGTGCCAGCAGCTTGTCAGGGATGTCCTACAATGAGCAGTTCTTC
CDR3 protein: CASSLSGMSYNEQFF

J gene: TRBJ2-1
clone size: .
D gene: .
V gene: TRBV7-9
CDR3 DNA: TGTGCCAGCAGCTTAGGAGGGGGGCCGAGGAATGAGCAGTTCTTC
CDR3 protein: CASSLGGGPRNEQFF

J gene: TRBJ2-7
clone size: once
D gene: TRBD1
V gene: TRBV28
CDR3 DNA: TGTGCCAGCAGTTTATCCCGGACAGGCGCCTACGAGCAGTACTTC
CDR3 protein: CASSLSRTGAYEQYF

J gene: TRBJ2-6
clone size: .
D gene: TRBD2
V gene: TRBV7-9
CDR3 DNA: TGTGCCAGCAGCCCGGGACTAGCGGGGGAGAGCTCTGGGGCCAACGTCCTGACTTTC
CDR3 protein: CASSPGLAGESSGANVLTF

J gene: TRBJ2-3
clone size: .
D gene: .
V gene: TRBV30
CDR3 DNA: TGTGCCTGGATTTTGCCGGGGGCTAGCACAGATACGCAGTATTTT
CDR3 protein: CAWILPGASTDTQYF

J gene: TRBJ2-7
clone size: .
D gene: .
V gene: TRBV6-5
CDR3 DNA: TGTGCCAGCAGTTACTGGGGCACAAACTACGAGCAGTACTTC
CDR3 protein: CASSYWGTNYEQYF

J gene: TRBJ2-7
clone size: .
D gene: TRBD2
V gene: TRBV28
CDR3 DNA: TGTGCCAGCAGTTCCCGGACTAGCGGGGGGGTGGAGCAGTACTTC
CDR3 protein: CASSSRTSGGVEQYF

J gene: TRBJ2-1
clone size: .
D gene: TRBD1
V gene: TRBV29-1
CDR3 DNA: TGCAGCGTTGTTGCCCTCCCGACAGGGGGTAATCAGTTCTTC
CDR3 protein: CSVVALPTGGNQFF

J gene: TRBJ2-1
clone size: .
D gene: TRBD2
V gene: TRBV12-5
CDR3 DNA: TGTGCTAGTGGTTTGGCTAGCGGACCCTCCTACAATGAGCAGTTCTTC
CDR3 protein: CASGLASGPSYNEQFF

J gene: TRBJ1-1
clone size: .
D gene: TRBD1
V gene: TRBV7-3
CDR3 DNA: TGTGCCAGCAGCAGACAGGGGGGGAACACTGAAGCTTTCTTT
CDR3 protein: CASSRQGGNTEAFF

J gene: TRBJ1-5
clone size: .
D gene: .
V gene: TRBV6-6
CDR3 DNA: TGTGCCAGCAGCCGAGAGGCCGATCAGCCCCAGCATTTT
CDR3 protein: CASSREADQPQHF

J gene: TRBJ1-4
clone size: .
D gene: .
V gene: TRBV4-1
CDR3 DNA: TGCGCCAGCAGCCAAGATGAAAAACTGTTTTTT
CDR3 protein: CASSQDEKLFF

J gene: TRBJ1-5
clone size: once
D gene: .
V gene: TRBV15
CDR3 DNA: TGTGCCACCAGCACCACCCGGAACAGGCGGCCCCAGCATTTT
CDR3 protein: CATSTTRNRRPQHF

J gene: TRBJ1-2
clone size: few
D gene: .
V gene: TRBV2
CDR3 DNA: TGTGCCAGCAGCGGAGCTAACTATGGCTACACCTTC
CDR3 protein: CASSGANYGYTF

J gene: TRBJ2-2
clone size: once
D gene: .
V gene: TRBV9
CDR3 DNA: TGTGCCAGCAGCGTAGTGGCTAGCTTGGGCCCCTTTGAAGCCGGGGAGCTGTTTTTT
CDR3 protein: CASSVVASLGPFEAGELFF

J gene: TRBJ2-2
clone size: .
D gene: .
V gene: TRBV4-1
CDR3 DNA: TGCGCCAGCAGCTCGTCGTACCTGAACACCGGGGAGCTGTTTTTT
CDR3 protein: CASSSSYLNTGELFF

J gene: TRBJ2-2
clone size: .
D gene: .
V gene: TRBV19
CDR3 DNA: TGTGCCAGTAGTATAGCCTCGTTATCATCCGGGGAGCTGTTTTTT
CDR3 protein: CASSIASLSSGELFF

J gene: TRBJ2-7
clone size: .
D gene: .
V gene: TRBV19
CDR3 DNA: TGTGCCAGTAGCAAGCTGCTAGGGGATTCTTACGAGCAGTACTTC
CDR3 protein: CASSKLLGDSYEQYF

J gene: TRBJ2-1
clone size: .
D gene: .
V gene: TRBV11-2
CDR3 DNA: TGTGCCAGCAGCTACCAACCCCCGGGGCCTCTAATGGTAGTTGAGCAGTTCTTC
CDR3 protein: CASSYQPPGPLMVVEQFF

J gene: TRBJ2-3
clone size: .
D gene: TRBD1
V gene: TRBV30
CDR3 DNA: TGTGCCTCTCGGGACAGGGGGTGGTCAGATACGCAGTATTTT
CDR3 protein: CASRDRGWSDTQYF

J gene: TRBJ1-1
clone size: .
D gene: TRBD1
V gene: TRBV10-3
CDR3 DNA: TGTGCCATCAGAGGTACAGGGGACAACACTGAAGCTTTCTTT
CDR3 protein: CAIRGTGDNTEAFF

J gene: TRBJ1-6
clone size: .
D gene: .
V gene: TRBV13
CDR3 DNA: TGTGCCAGCAGCTCCGCGGCTTCACCCCTCCACTTT
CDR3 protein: CASSSAASPLHF

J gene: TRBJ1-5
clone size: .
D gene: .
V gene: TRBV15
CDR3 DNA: TGTGCCACCAGCCCACGGGAGGGTGCGCAGCCCCAGCATTTT
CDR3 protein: CATSPREGAQPQHF

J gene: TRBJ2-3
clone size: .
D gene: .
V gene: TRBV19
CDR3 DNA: TGTGCCAGTATGGGACCTAGCACAGATACGCAGTATTTT
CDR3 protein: CASMGPSTDTQYF

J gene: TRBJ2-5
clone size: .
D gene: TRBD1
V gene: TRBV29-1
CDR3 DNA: TGCAGCGCCAGGGCAACAGGGGGGCAAGAGACCCAGTACTTC
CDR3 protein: CSARATGGQETQYF

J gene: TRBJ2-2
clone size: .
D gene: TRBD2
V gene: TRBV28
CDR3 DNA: TGTGCCAGTCGACCCGGGACTAGCGGAGTAAGGGAGCTGTTTTTT
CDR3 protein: CASRPGTSGVRELFF

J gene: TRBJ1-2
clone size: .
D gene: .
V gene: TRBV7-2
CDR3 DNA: TGTGCCAGCAGCCCTTGGGACGATTATGGCTACACCTTC
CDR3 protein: CASSPWDDYGYTF

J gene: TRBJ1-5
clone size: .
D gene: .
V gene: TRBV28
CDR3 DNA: TGTGCCAGCAGTTTCGCAGACCATAGCAATCAGCCCCAGCATTTT
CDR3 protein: CASSFADHSNQPQHF

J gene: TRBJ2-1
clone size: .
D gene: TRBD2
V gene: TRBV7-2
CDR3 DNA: TGTGCCAGCAGCTTTGCCGGGACTAGCGTGTTCGACGAGCAGTTCTTC
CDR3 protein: CASSFAGTSVFDEQFF

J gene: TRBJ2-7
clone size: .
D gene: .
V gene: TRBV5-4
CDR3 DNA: TGTGCCAGCAGGCAGACCCAGGGGACCCACGAGCAGTACTTC
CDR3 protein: CASRQTQGTHEQYF

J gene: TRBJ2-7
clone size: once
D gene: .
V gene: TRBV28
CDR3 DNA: TGTGCCAGCAGTTTATCCGGACGCGAGCAGTACTTC
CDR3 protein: CASSLSGREQYF

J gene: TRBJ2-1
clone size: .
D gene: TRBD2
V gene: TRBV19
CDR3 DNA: TGTGCCAGTCGACTAGCGGGAGGGCCCCATGAGCAGTTCTTC
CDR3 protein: CASRLAGGPHEQFF